A single sample is the source of the 4 T cell receptor beta chains below, sequenced in a study of CD8+ T cells in alopecia areata (dated by TCRdb to the late 2010s). The method behind the library was the immunoSEQ multiplex PCR assay. For TCR sequencing, RNA was extracted from every sample and reverse transcribed into cDNA to serve as template. TCRdb retrieved this table from immuneACCESS and kept in-frame rearrangements only. Not all clones are present; in checked studies, unresolved V genes account for under half, and no reason is known for the remainder. For this sample there are some 110,000 clones; around two fifths appear just once. The top ten clonotypes cover over 3% of the sample. Sequenced input: CD4+ T cells sorted from blood. Source of these receptors: a human donor with alopecia areata.

The gene calls are TRBV9 and TRBJ2-5; 13 bases are a match to TRBD2. With V trimmed by 0 bases and J by 0 bases, 2 bases remained unmatched. Germline CDR1 SGDLS, CDR2 YYNGEE. This CDR3 is built from 17 residues. CDR3 in DNA: TGTGCCAGCAGCGTAGGGGGACTAGCGGGATACCAAGAGACCCAGTACTTC. Its translation is CASSVGGLAGYQETQYF.

The chain is built from TRBV29-1 and TRBJ2-3, with D unresolved. In germline, CDR1 is SQVTM, CDR2 ANQGSEA. The V and J ends lost 4 bases and 4 bases respectively, with 9 bases between them. The CDR3 is made up of 12 amino acids. The CDR3 loop reads CSVASGADTQYF. Here the CDR3 DNA reads TGCAGCGTTGCATCTGGGGCAGATACGCAGTATTTT.

This clone was found a few times. The gene calls are TRBV29-1 and TRBJ2-1; 11 bases map to TRBD2. Germline V gene data show CDR1 as SQVTM and CDR2 as ANQGSEA. The V gene end was trimmed by 1 base and the J gene end by 0 bases; junction bases not matched to a gene: 8. CDR3 length equals 18 residues. Here the CDR3 reads CSVEALGGTSGSYNEQFF. The CDR3 nucleotides are TGCAGCGTTGAAGCCTTGGGGGGGACTAGCGGCTCCTACAATGAGCAGTTCTTC.

This sequence joins TRBV27 and TRBJ1-2; TRBD1 might be the D (5 bases). Germline CDR1 and CDR2: MNHEY and SMNVEV (reference sequence). This CDR3 region has 16 residues. V dropped 5 bases and J dropped 4 bases, with 20 bases sitting between them. The CDR3 bases are TGTGCCAGCAGTCCCCAAAGACAGCGCGCTTCCTATGGCTACACCTTC. Its translation: CASSPQRQRASYGYTF.